The 16 T cell receptor beta chains in this list originate from one sample, sequenced in a study of cytomegalovirus exposure and HLA in healthy donors. The PCR had 60 Vbeta and 13 Jbeta primers. TCRdb keeps only in-frame clones here, not all; method: immunoSEQ multiplex PCR. The sample has some 98,000 clones; around 75% are singletons. Sequences were obtained from PBMCs. These receptors originate from a young man in good health and CMV-seropositive.

V and J are TRBV7-6 and TRBJ2-7; D remains ambiguous. V lost 5 bases to trimming and J lost 3 bases, with 8 bases between them. The germline CDR1 and CDR2 sequences are SGHVS and FNYEAQ. This CDR3 region has 12 residues. CDR3 sequence (DNA): TGTGCCAGCAGCCCAGGCAACTACGAGCAGTACTTC. Translation: CASSPGNYEQYF.

The V call is TRBV7-9, the J call TRBJ2-7, with a possible D match to TRBD2 (6 bases). This CDR3 is 16 amino acids long. Germline CDR1 and CDR2: SEHNR and FQNEAQ (reference sequence). Between the trimmed V and J ends, which lost 3 bases and 2 bases, there was a span of 17 bases. CDR3 coding DNA: TGTGCCAGCAGCTTGATCGCCGGGACGGGAGCCTACGAGCAGTACTTC. Its protein product is CASSLIAGTGAYEQYF. Looking up the rest from reference TRBV7-9 and TRBJ2-7 gives the full variable domain: DTGVSQNPRHKITKRGQNVTFRCDPISEHNRLYWYRQTLGQGPEFLTYFQNEAQLEKSRLLSDRFSAERPKGSFSTLEIQRTEQGDSAMYLCASSLIAGTGAYEQYFGPGTRLTVT.

The chain recombines TRBV9 with TRBJ2-3; 7 nucleotides align to TRBD2. J was trimmed by 5 bases and V by 4 bases; bases with no gene match: 7. This CDR3 contains 14 residues. CDR1 SGDLS and CDR2 YYNGEE come from the germline V gene. The CDR3 loop reads CASSPWGGVDTQYF. CDR3 nucleotide sequence: TGTGCCAGCAGCCCGTGGGGGGGTGTAGATACGCAGTATTTT. The variable domain in full, with the rest retrieved from reference TRBV9 and TRBJ2-3, is DSGVTQTPKHLITATGQRVTLRCSPRSGDLSVYWYQQSLDQGLQFLIQYYNGEERAKGNILERFSAQQFPDLHSELNLSSLELGDSALYFCASSPWGGVDTQYFGPGTRLTVL.

The chain employs TRBV2 and TRBJ1-1, with a possible D match to TRBD1 (5 bases). CDR3 size: 14 residues. Trimming cost V 3 bases and J 5 bases, with 13 bases left between them. Germline V gene sequence: CDR1 SNHLY, CDR2 FYNNEI. CDR3 DNA sequence: TGTGCCAGCAGTGAGGACCCACGGGGGACTGAAGCTTTCTTT. Amino acid sequence: CASSEDPRGTEAFF.

A few counts support this clone. The chain combines TRBV7-2 with TRBJ2-7; the match to TRBD1 covers 9 bases. The CDR3 runs 18 residues. Germline V CDR1 and CDR2: SGHTA, FQGNSA. V lost 3 bases, J lost 4 bases, and 16 bases stayed unmatched. CDR3 nucleotide sequence: TGTGCCAGCAGCTTCGGGGTAGGGACAGGGCGCATTAGGTACGAGCAGTACTTC. Translation: CASSFGVGTGRIRYEQYF.

The chain is built from TRBV6-1 and TRBJ1-3; D gene unclear. Germline loops: CDR1 MNHNS, CDR2 SASEGT. Trimming removed 6 bases at V and 4 bases at J, with 13 bases between. This CDR3 has 14 amino acids. The DNA for the CDR3 is TGTGCCAGCAGGATCGGTTCTCGCGGAAACACCATATATTTT. Translating it yields CASRIGSRGNTIYF.

The V call is TRBV10-1, the J call TRBJ1-1, with D uncertain. This CDR3 comprises 13 residues. V lost 2 bases and J 0 bases, leaving 4 bases between the germline ends. The germline gives CDR1 WNHNN, CDR2 SYGVQD (reference sequence). The CDR3, as DNA: TGCGCCAGCAGTGAGGGCTTGAACACTGAAGCTTTCTTT. It codes for CASSEGLNTEAFF.

This clone appeared a single time. CDR3 coding DNA: TGTGCCATCACCCCAGGACTAGCGACCGAGCAGTACTTC. Translated: CAITPGLATEQYF. The rearrangement links TRBV10-3 to TRBJ2-7, with TRBD2 identical over 9 bases. The CDR3 totals 13 residues. The junction had 7 bases not matched to a gene; V was cut back by 7 bases and J by 6 bases. Germline CDR1 reads ENHRY; CDR2 reads SYGVKD.

This clone has a single count. The junction does not match germline at one end; this may be a read error. This chain links TRBV15 with TRBJ1-2, with 7 bases identical to TRBD1. This CDR3 is built from 16 residues. Germline CDR1 LNHNV, CDR2 YYDKDF (reference sequence). DNA for the CDR3: TGTGCCACCAGCAGAGTTGGGGACAGCGCGTTCTATGTCTACACCTTC. Protein sequence: CATSRVGDSAFYVYTF.

The rearrangement uses TRBV7-9 and TRBJ1-3, with D maybe TRBD1 (6 bases). V was trimmed by 7 bases and J by 4 bases, leaving 26 bases between them. Germline V gives CDR1 SEHNR, CDR2 FQNEAQ (reference sequence). The CDR3 is made up of 18 amino acids. The CDR3 sequence: CASTLFLRTGQIGNTIYF. Here the CDR3 DNA reads TGTGCCAGCACCCTTTTCCTTCGCACAGGGCAGATCGGAAACACCATATATTTT.

J is TRBJ1-5 and V is TRBV19, with a tentative D call TRBD1 (6 bases). CDR1 and CDR2 (germline): LNHDA, SQIVND (reference sequence). V was pared by 6 bases and J by 0 bases, with 21 bases between. CDR3 length: 18 amino acids. This CDR3 reads CASSSRDTNYPSNQPQHF. CDR3 DNA: TGTGCCAGTAGCTCCCGGGACACTAACTACCCTAGCAATCAGCCCCAGCATTTT. The variable domain in full, with the rest retrieved from reference TRBV19 and TRBJ1-5, is DGGITQSPKYLFRKEGQNVTLSCEQNLNHDAMYWYRQDPGQGLRLIYYSQIVNDFQKGDIAEGYSVSREKKESFPLTVTSAQKNPTAFYLCASSSRDTNYPSNQPQHFGDGTRLSIL.

This chain links TRBV7-7 with TRBJ2-5, with 7 bases aligning to TRBD1. The CDR3 is 16 residues long. J gave up 3 bases and V 5 bases, and 12 bases lay outside the gene matches. Germline V gene sequence: CDR1 SSHAT, CDR2 FNYEAQ (reference sequence). The CDR3 here is CASSGNRGPEEETQYF. CDR3 nucleotides: TGTGCCAGCAGCGGGAACAGGGGTCCAGAGGAAGAGACCCAGTACTTC.

The rearrangement links TRBV28 to TRBJ2-1; D is possibly TRBD1 (5 bases). CDR1 and CDR2 from the germline V gene are MDHEN and SYDVKM. This CDR3 is built from 18 residues. V shed 1 base and J shed 6 bases, with 22 bases lying between them. The chain's CDR3 is CASSLSVYSQGKRNEQFF. The CDR3 region has the DNA TGTGCCAGCAGTTTATCTGTCTACAGTCAGGGTAAACGCAATGAGCAGTTCTTC.

The chain combines TRBV2 with TRBJ2-2; possibly TRBD2 for D (5 bases). In germline, CDR1 is SNHLY, CDR2 FYNNEI. Trimming shortened V by 6 bases and J by 3 bases, and 8 bases separated the two germline ends. This CDR3 is 13 amino acids long. The CDR3 nucleotides are TGTGCCAGCAGACTAGTGGACACCGGGGAGCTGTTTTTT. As protein: CASRLVDTGELFF. Supplemented by reference TRBV2 and TRBJ2-2, the full variable domain reads EPEVTQTPSHQVTQMGQEVILRCVPISNHLYFYWYRQILGQKVEFLVSFYNNEISEKSEIFDDQFSVERPDGSNFTLKIRSTKLEDSAMYFCASRLVDTGELFFGEGSRLTVL.

This chain joins TRBV23-1 and TRBJ2-7, with D perhaps TRBD2 (5 bases). TRBV23-1 is annotated as an ORF whose role is uncertain. Trimming left V 4 bases short and J 3 bases short, with 13 bases between. CDR3 length equals 14 residues. The CDR3 DNA reads as TGCGCCAGCAGTCCAGGAATGGGGAGCTACGAGCAGTACTTC. Translation: CASSPGMGSYEQYF.

The chain employs TRBV27 and TRBJ1-3; a weak D match, TRBD1 (5 bases). Germline lookup yields CDR1 MNHEY and CDR2 SMNVEV (reference sequence). The CDR3 length is 15 residues. V lost 2 bases to trimming and J lost 0 bases, with 8 bases between them. The CDR3 nucleotides are TGTGCCAGCAGTTTAGGTCAGGGCTCTGGAAACACCATATATTTT. This encodes CASSLGQGSGNTIYF.